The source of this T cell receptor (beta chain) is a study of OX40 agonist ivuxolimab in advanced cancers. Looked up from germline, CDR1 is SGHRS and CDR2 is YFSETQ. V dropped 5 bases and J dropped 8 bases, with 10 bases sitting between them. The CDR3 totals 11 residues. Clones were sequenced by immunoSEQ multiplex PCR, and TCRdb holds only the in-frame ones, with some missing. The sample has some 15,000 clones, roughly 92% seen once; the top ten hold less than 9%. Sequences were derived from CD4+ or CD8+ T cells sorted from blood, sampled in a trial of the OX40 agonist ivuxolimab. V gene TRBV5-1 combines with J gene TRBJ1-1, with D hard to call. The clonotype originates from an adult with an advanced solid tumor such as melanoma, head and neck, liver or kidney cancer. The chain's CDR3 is CASSIDFEAFF. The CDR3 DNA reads TGCGCCAGCAGTATAGATTTCGAAGCTTTCTTT.